Shown below are 28 T cell receptor beta chains from a single sample sequenced in a study of blood T cell repertoires in COVID-19. Sequenced by immunoSEQ multiplex PCR; TCRdb stores in-frame clones only, minus some. The table records around 270,000 clones, less than 90% of them present only once. The material sequenced was peripheral blood. Receptor source: a woman in her thirties or forties who had recovered from COVID-19.

V and J are TRBV19 and TRBJ1-6, with D possibly matching TRBD1 (6 bases). This CDR3 has 14 residues. V was cut by 9 bases and J by 6 bases, with 15 bases left in between. Germline V gives CDR1 LNHDA, CDR2 SQIVND (reference sequence). The CDR3 region is CASRKQGANSPLHF. CDR3 DNA sequence: TGTGCCAGCCGAAAACAGGGTGCTAATTCACCCCTCCACTTT. The variable domain in full, with the rest retrieved from reference TRBV19 and TRBJ1-6, is DGGITQSPKYLFRKEGQNVTLSCEQNLNHDAMYWYRQDPGQGLRLIYYSQIVNDFQKGDIAEGYSVSREKKESFPLTVTSAQKNPTAFYLCASRKQGANSPLHFGNGTRLTVT.

The rearrangement links TRBV6-2 or TRBV6-3 to TRBJ1-6, with D possibly TRBD1 on 5 matching bases. The length of the CDR3 is 15 residues. Trimming cost V 3 bases and J 7 bases, with 13 bases left between them. Per the germline V gene, CDR1 is MNHEY and CDR2 is SVGEGT. CDR3 residues: CASSYQSGLNSPLHF. The CDR3 DNA is TGTGCCAGCAGTTATCAGTCAGGGCTCAATTCACCCCTCCACTTT.

This clone has just a few counts. The chain carries TRBV6-5 and TRBJ2-2, with TRBD1 matching over 7 bases. Germline V gene data show CDR1 as MNHEY and CDR2 as SVGAGI. This CDR3 has 15 residues. The J segment lost 1 base and the V segment lost 7 bases, leaving 6 bases of the junction unmatched. This chain's CDR3 is CASMWGQRNTGELFF. For the CDR3, the DNA is TGTGCCAGCATGTGGGGACAGAGGAACACCGGGGAGCTGTTTTTT.

A single count supports this clone. The chain carries TRBV3-1 (or the pseudogene TRBV3-2) and TRBJ2-3, with 9 bases identical to TRBD1. Germline CDR1 LGHDT, CDR2 YNNKEL (reference sequence). The J segment lost 1 base and the V segment lost 4 bases, leaving 0 bases of the junction unmatched. The CDR3 is made up of 14 amino acids. This CDR3 is CASSRTGGTDTQYF. The CDR3 region has the DNA TGTGCCAGCAGCCGGACAGGGGGCACAGATACGCAGTATTTT.

This clone was counted a single time. The chain recombines TRBV5-4 with TRBJ2-2, with TRBD2 matching over 7 bases. Unmatched junction bases numbered 6, after V lost 1 base and J lost 3 bases. CDR3 length: 16 residues. Germline V gene data show CDR1 as SGHNT and CDR2 as YYREEE (reference sequence). CDR3 amino acids: CASSLTSAYYTGELFF. DNA of the CDR3: TGTGCCAGCAGCTTGACTAGCGCTTATTACACCGGGGAGCTGTTTTTT.

The chain combines TRBV10-3 with TRBJ1-1; D uncertain. This CDR3 comprises 15 residues. The germline gives CDR1 ENHRY, CDR2 SYGVKD. Between the trimmed V and J ends, which lost 0 bases and 5 bases, there was a span of 13 bases. As DNA, the CDR3 is TGTGCCATCAGTGAGTCTGAGTCGGGGAGGACTGAAGCTTTCTTT. It translates to CAISESESGRTEAFF.

The rearrangement joins TRBV30 to TRBJ1-3; D remains ambiguous. The CDR3 is 15 residues long. V lost 3 bases, J lost 0 bases, and 12 bases lay in between. Germline lookup yields CDR1 GTSNPN and CDR2 SVGIG (reference sequence). The CDR3 sequence is CAWRFGRNSGNTIYF. The CDR3 DNA reads TGTGCCTGGAGATTTGGCAGAAACTCTGGAAACACCATATATTTT.

The chain is built from TRBV6-1 and TRBJ2-7; D unresolved. The ends were cut back, 0 bases at V and 3 bases at J, with 12 bases in the middle. The CDR3 is 15 amino acids. CDR1 and CDR2 from the germline V gene are MNHNS and SASEGT. The CDR3 coding sequence is TGTGCCAGCAGTGAAGCATACAGTATGGGCTACGAGCAGTACTTC. It codes for CASSEAYSMGYEQYF.

Only one count was recorded for this clone. V gene TRBV2 combines with J gene TRBJ2-3, with 9 bases lining up with TRBD2. Germline V CDR1 and CDR2: SNHLY, FYNNEI. There are 15 residues in the CDR3. V trimming: 2 bases; J trimming: 12 bases; junction bases outside the gene matches: 12. CDR3 sequence (DNA): TGTGCCAGCAGTGAACTAGCGGGGCTCACCAGGGCCCAGTATTTT. Translating it yields CASSELAGLTRAQYF. Combining the CDR3 with reference TRBV2 and TRBJ2-3 gives the whole variable domain EPEVTQTPSHQVTQMGQEVILRCVPISNHLYFYWYRQILGQKVEFLVSFYNNEISEKSEIFDDQFSVERPDGSNFTLKIRSTKLEDSAMYFCASSELAGLTRAQYFGPGTRLTVL.

J is TRBJ1-4 and V is TRBV7-9; 8 positions agree with TRBD1. Germline V CDR1 and CDR2: SEHNR, FQNEAQ (reference sequence). J lost 7 bases, V lost 4 bases, and 5 bases had no gene match. The CDR3 has 14 amino acids. The chain's CDR3 is CASSSRGPGEKLFF. CDR3 sequence (DNA): TGTGCCAGCAGCTCCAGGGGGCCTGGTGAAAAACTGTTTTTT.

The chain joins TRBV19 to TRBJ2-6; D is uncertain. There are 16 residues in the CDR3. CDR1 is LNHDA, CDR2 SQIVND, per germline (reference sequence). V lost 6 bases, J lost 0 bases, and 12 bases lay in between. The DNA for the CDR3 is TGTGCCAGTAGCCCGCGAGCTACCTCTGGGGCCAACGTCCTGACTTTC. This encodes CASSPRATSGANVLTF.

The chain carries TRBV2 and TRBJ2-4, with TRBD1 matching over 9 bases. The V and J ends lost 5 bases and 6 bases, in that order; junction bases with no gene match: 5. Germline CDR1 SNHLY, CDR2 FYNNEI. The CDR3 runs to 14 residues. CDR3 coding DNA: TGTGCCAGCAGTATGGGACAGGGAGGAAACATTCAGTACTTC. It is translated as CASSMGQGGNIQYF. Drawing the rest from reference TRBV2 and TRBJ2-4, the complete variable domain is EPEVTQTPSHQVTQMGQEVILRCVPISNHLYFYWYRQILGQKVEFLVSFYNNEISEKSEIFDDQFSVERPDGSNFTLKIRSTKLEDSAMYFCASSMGQGGNIQYFGAGTRLSVL.

The genes are TRBV28 and TRBJ1-1; D perhaps matches TRBD1 (5 bases). CDR3 length: 13 residues. Trimming pared 7 bases from V and 6 bases from J, leaving 15 bases between. Germline CDR1 and CDR2: MDHEN and SYDVKM. The CDR3 loop reads CASTLLRESEAFF. The CDR3 bases are TGTGCCAGCACCTTACTCAGGGAATCTGAAGCTTTCTTT.

The chain links TRBV6-5 to TRBJ1-3, with TRBD1 as a possible D gene (6 bases). The CDR3 has 14 residues. V was pared by 6 bases and J by 0 bases, with 9 bases between. Germline loops: CDR1 MNHEY, CDR2 SVGAGI. DNA for the CDR3: TGTGCCAGCAGACAGGGTCGCTCTGGAAACACCATATATTTT. Translation gives CASRQGRSGNTIYF.

The rearrangement uses TRBV28 and TRBJ1-2; 8 bases agree with TRBD1. The V gene's germline CDR1 is MDHEN and CDR2 SYDVKM. This CDR3 spans 13 amino acids. Trimming took 4 bases from V and 7 from J; bases not matched to a gene: 5. Written as DNA, the CDR3 is TGTGCCAGCAGTTCCAGGGGGCCTGGTGGCTACACCTTC. Translation: CASSSRGPGGYTF.

The chain uses TRBV7-3 and TRBJ2-5; 7 bases are a match to TRBD1. CDR1 and CDR2 from the germline V gene are SGHTA and FQGTGA. CDR3 length equals 13 residues. Germline trimming cut 7 bases from V and 2 bases from J; bases unmatched to any gene: 4. The chain's CDR3 is CASKGAPQETQYF. The CDR3 coding sequence is TGTGCCAGCAAGGGGGCTCCACAAGAGACCCAGTACTTC. The full variable domain, its missing parts supplied by reference TRBV7-3 and TRBJ2-5, is GAGVSQTPSNKVTEKGKYVELRCDPISGHTALYWYRQSLGQGPEFLIYFQGTGAADDSGLPNDRFFAVRPEGSVSTLKIQRTERGDSAVYLCASKGAPQETQYFGPGTRLLVL.

The chain carries TRBV4-2 and TRBJ1-5; TRBD1 matches 7 bases. The V and J ends lost 3 bases and 5 bases, in that order; junction bases with no gene match: 4. Germline V CDR1 and CDR2: LGHNA, YNFKEQ. This CDR3 is built from 14 residues. The CDR3 nucleotides are TGTGCCAGCAGCCACACAGGGGAGTATCAGCCCCAGCATTTT. It translates to CASSHTGEYQPQHF.

This chain connects TRBV7-8 to TRBJ1-2; 9 bases match TRBD1. The CDR3 runs 15 residues. Germline V CDR1 and CDR2: SGHVS, FQNEAQ. After removal of 3 bases from V and 7 bases from J, the junction contained 9 bases not matched to a gene. The CDR3 coding sequence is TGTGCCAGCAGCTTTCCGGGACAGGGTCTCTTTGGCTACACCTTC. Amino acid sequence: CASSFPGQGLFGYTF.

The chain employs TRBV28 and TRBJ1-6; D unresolved. CDR3 length: 12 amino acids. V was shortened by 4 bases and J by 7 bases, with 5 bases between the two germline ends. Germline V CDR1 and CDR2: MDHEN, SYDVKM. CDR3 sequence reads: CASSSQNSPLHF. The CDR3 bases are TGTGCCAGCAGTTCCCAAAATTCACCCCTCCACTTT.

The V call is TRBV27, the J call TRBJ1-6, with 8 nucleotides matching TRBD1. Trimming cost V 4 bases and J 8 bases; bases outside gene matches: 16. The CDR3 length is 18 residues. Germline V CDR1 and CDR2: MNHEY, SMNVEV (reference sequence). The CDR3 region is CASSWTGVMQGADSPLHF. In DNA form, the CDR3 reads TGTGCCAGCAGTTGGACGGGGGTGATGCAGGGGGCCGATTCACCCCTCCACTTT.

The chain employs TRBV2 and TRBJ2-3, with D possibly being TRBD2 (5 bases). The CDR3 loop spans 14 amino acids. Trimming cost V 7 bases and J 3 bases, with 14 bases left between them. Germline-derived CDR1 and CDR2 are SNHLY and FYNNEI. In nucleotides, the CDR3 is TGTGCCAGCACAGGACCCTGGAGGACAGATACGCAGTATTTT. Its protein product is CASTGPWRTDTQYF.

The chain uses TRBV28 and TRBJ2-7; 7 positions agree with TRBD1. Germline assignment: CDR1 MDHEN and CDR2 SYDVKM. V shed 4 bases, J shed 4 bases, and the junction held 7 bases outside the gene matches. The length of the CDR3 is 14 residues. CDR3 amino acids: CASSSQRTGYEQYF. The DNA for the CDR3 is TGTGCCAGCAGTTCCCAAAGGACAGGTTACGAGCAGTACTTC.

The V and J genes are TRBV6-5 and TRBJ1-4; D is undetermined. Trimming took off 2 bases at V and 3 bases at J, with 7 bases between the two ends. The CDR3 length is 14 residues. Germline loops: CDR1 MNHEY, CDR2 SVGAGI. Here the CDR3 reads CASSYRSSNEKLFF. DNA for the CDR3: TGTGCCAGCAGTTACAGGAGCTCTAATGAAAAACTGTTTTTT.

Turning to this clone: This CDR3 is also generated by other DNA sequences in the sample. The chain links TRBV6-5 to TRBJ1-1; D is possibly TRBD1 (6 bases). Trimming removed 6 bases at V and 1 base at J, with 9 bases between. Per the germline V gene, CDR1 is MNHEY and CDR2 is SVGAGI. The CDR3 covers 13 residues. The CDR3 region is CASRLQGNTEAFF. The CDR3 DNA reads TGTGCCAGCAGACTACAGGGGAACACTGAAGCTTTCTTT.

J is TRBJ2-7 and V is TRBV12-3 or TRBV12-4, with D tentatively TRBD2 (6 bases). V lost 6 bases, J lost 2 bases, and 11 bases lay in between. CDR3 size: 13 residues. The chain's CDR3 is CASSPTGAYEQYF. For the CDR3, the DNA is TGTGCCAGCAGCCCGACGGGGGCCTACGAGCAGTACTTC.

This clone counts as medium-sized. Written as DNA, the CDR3 is TGTGCCAGCTCAGCCCGACAGGATTCCTACAATGAGCAGTTCTTC. Encoded protein: CASSARQDSYNEQFF. This rearrangement joins TRBV18 to TRBJ2-1; a possible D gene is TRBD1 (6 bases). The germline V and J ends were trimmed by 5 bases and 1 base, with 12 bases remaining between them. CDR1 is KGHSH, CDR2 LQKENI, per germline. This CDR3 spans 15 amino acids.

This chain uses TRBV5-1 with TRBJ2-1; 11 bases map to TRBD1. The CDR3 covers 14 residues. From germline, CDR1 is SGHRS and CDR2 YFSETQ. V trimming: 9 bases; J trimming: 8 bases; junction bases outside the gene matches: 10. The CDR3 DNA sequence: TGCGCCACCCGAAGGTGGACAGGGGGCGATGAGCAGTTCTTC. Residues: CATRRWTGGDEQFF.

The rearrangement joins TRBV2 to TRBJ2-7; weak D call: TRBD2 (7 bases). The CDR3 runs 16 residues. Trimming took 6 bases from V and 1 from J, leaving 19 bases between them. Germline lookup yields CDR1 SNHLY and CDR2 FYNNEI. The CDR3 here is CASRDPGGRRSYEQYF. CDR3 in DNA: TGTGCCAGCAGAGATCCCGGGGGGCGCAGGTCCTACGAGCAGTACTTC. Full variable domain (outside the CDR3, taken from reference TRBV2 and TRBJ2-7): EPEVTQTPSHQVTQMGQEVILRCVPISNHLYFYWYRQILGQKVEFLVSFYNNEISEKSEIFDDQFSVERPDGSNFTLKIRSTKLEDSAMYFCASRDPGGRRSYEQYFGPGTRLTVT.